This TCR beta chain appears in the sequencing data of a study of CD4 T cells in relation to SARS-CoV-2 and coronaviruses. Regarding the study as a whole: According to naive versus memory sequencing, detected responses are memory recall, not newly primed. Compared with monoreactive clones, crossreactive clones showed significantly weaker SARS-CoV-2 expansion.

As for this clone: Its antigen is unknown.

Sequencing was performed with immunoSEQ multiplex PCR; in TCRdb, only in-frame clones are kept and a portion is missing. The sample includes tens of thousands of clones, about three quarters seen only once; the top ten take under 3.5%. Per the germline V gene, CDR1 is SGHRS and CDR2 is YFSETQ. Trimming cost V 4 bases and J 6 bases; bases outside gene matches: 15. The CDR3 sequence is 18 residues long. Source material: memory CD4+ T cells from PBMCs, cultured in vitro. The chain is built from TRBV5-1 and TRBJ2-7, with 14 bases identical to TRBD2. The source of this sequence is an adult with COVID-19. Written as DNA, the CDR3 is TGCGCCAGCAGCCTCCCCGGGACTAGCGGGAGCGAGTCACTCGAGCAGTACTTC. Translation: CASSLPGTSGSESLEQYF.